This T cell receptor beta chain stems from a study of T cells in Graves' hyperthyroidism and ophthalmopathy. The investigators amplified TCR beta CDR3 regions from RNA transcripts. A first-round RT-PCR of the TCR CDR3 used the HTBI primer set. In TCRdb, the multiplex PCR reads were re-called with MiXCR into one record per CDR3 protein. Found here are roughly 510,000 distinct CDR3 sequences, roughly 45% of them singletons; the top ten hold 35% to 50%. There are 14 residues in the CDR3. CDR1 and CDR2 (germline): SGHTA, FQGTGA. V shed 3 bases and J shed 2 bases, with 10 bases lying between them. This clonotype was detected many times. Its antigen is unidentified. Findings and limits, study-wide: Blood also showed most of the thyroid clonotypes that were expanded above 0.001. Ophthalmopathy was predicted by the model a median of roughly 6 months ahead of onset.

Sequencing used peripheral blood or thyroid tissue (not recorded which). This clonotype originated in an adult woman with Graves' disease, either hyperthyroidism or ophthalmopathy (not recorded which). The gene calls are TRBV7-3 and TRBJ2-5; the D gene could be TRBD1 or TRBD2 (6 bases each). DNA for the CDR3: TGTGCCAGCAGCTTGTGGGGGGCACAAGAGACCCAGTACTTC. This encodes CASSLWGAQETQYF. The variable domain in full, completed from reference TRBV7-3 and TRBJ2-5, reads GAGVSQTPSNKVTEKGKYVELRCDPISGHTALYWYRQSLGQGPEFLIYFQGTGAADDSGLPNDRFFAVRPEGSVSTLKIQRTERGDSAVYLCASSLWGAQETQYFGPGTRLLVL.